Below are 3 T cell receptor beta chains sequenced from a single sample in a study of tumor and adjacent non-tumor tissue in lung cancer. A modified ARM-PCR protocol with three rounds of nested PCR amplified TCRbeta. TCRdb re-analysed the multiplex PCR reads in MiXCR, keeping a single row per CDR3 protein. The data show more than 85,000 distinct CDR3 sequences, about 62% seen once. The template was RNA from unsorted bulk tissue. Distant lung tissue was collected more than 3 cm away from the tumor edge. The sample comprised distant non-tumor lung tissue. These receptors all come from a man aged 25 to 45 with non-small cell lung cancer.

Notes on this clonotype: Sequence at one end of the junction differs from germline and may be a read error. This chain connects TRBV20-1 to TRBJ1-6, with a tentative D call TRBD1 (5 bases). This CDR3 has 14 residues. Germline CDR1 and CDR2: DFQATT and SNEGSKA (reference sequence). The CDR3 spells CSTRDWTINSPLHF. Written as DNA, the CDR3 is TGCAGTACTAGAGACTGGACAATTAACTCACCCCTCCACTTT.

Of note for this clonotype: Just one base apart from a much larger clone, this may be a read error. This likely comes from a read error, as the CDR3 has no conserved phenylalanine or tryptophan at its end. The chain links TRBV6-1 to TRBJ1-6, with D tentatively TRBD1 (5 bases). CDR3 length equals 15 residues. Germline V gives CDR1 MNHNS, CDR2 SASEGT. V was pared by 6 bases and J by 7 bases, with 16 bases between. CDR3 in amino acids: CASRKEGIGNSPLHI. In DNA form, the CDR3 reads TGTGCCAGCAGGAAGGAGGGGATTGGGAATTCACCCCTCCACATT.

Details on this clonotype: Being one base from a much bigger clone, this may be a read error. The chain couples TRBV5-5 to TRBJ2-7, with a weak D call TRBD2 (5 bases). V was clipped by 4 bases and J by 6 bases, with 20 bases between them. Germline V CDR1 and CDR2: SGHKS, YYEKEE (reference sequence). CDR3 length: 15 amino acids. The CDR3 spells CASSPLEASGSEQYF. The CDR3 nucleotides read TGTGCCAGCAGCCCGTTGGAGGCTTCGGGAAGCGAGCAGTACTTC.